This T cell receptor (beta chain) comes out of a study of T cell changes during pregnancy in multiple sclerosis. Germline loops: CDR1 WNHNN, CDR2 SYGVQD (reference sequence). The CDR3 sequence is 15 residues long. Losses at the gene ends were 0 bases for V and 3 bases for J; bases not matched to a gene: 4. Sequencing was performed with immunoSEQ multiplex PCR; in TCRdb, only in-frame clones are kept and a portion is missing. The table has approximately 43,000 clones, 93% seen once. The sample in question was CD8+ T cells from peripheral blood mononuclear cells, obtained after pregnancy. This receptor was taken from a female donor with multiple sclerosis, enrolled in a pregnancy study. The rearrangement joins TRBV10-1 to TRBJ2-7; 8 nucleotides align to TRBD1. This chain's CDR3 is CASSESRTGIYEQYF. In nucleotides, the CDR3 is TGCGCCAGCAGTGAGTCTAGGACAGGGATCTACGAGCAGTACTTC.